This T cell receptor beta chain came from a study of control samples from healthy donors and cancer patients. Only in-frame clones appear in the TCRdb table, and some are missing; sequencing was by immunoSEQ multiplex PCR. Among around 120,000 clones, approximately 94% were seen once, and the ten largest hold approximately 4%. Trimming cost V 3 bases and J 4 bases, with 10 bases left between them. Looked up from germline, CDR1 is LNHDA and CDR2 is SQIVND (reference sequence). The CDR3 spans 15 residues. The chain couples TRBV19 to TRBJ2-6; D is undetermined. The clonotype originates from a man aged 25-45 years in good health. The sample comprised blood. The CDR3 bases are TGTGCCAGTAGTATGTTTGGGTACGGGGCCAACGTCCTGACTTTC. Protein sequence: CASSMFGYGANVLTF.